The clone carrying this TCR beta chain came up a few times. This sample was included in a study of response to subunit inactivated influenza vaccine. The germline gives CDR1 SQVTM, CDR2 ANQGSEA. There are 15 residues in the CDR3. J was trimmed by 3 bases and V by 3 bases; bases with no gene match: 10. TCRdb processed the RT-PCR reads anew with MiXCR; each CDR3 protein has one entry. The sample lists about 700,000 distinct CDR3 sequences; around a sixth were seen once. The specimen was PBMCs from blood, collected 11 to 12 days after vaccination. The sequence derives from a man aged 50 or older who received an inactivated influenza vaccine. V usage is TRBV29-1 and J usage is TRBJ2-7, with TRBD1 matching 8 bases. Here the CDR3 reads CSVDNPQGASYEQYF. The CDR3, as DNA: TGCAGCGTTGATAATCCGCAGGGGGCTAGCTACGAGCAGTACTTC.